The clone carrying this T cell receptor beta chain was counted at least ten times. Primers targeting TRAV and TRBV primed first-strand cDNA, covering alpha and beta chains. For amplifying TCRs, the PCR ran for about 20 cycles with Phusion, which was used together with a constant-region primer and the adapter on the V primers. mRNA, once isolated, was amplified by in vitro transcription. TCRdb called the reads again in MiXCR, with one record for every CDR3 protein. The sample records under 95,000 distinct CDR3 sequences, about 17% being singletons. The data were obtained in a study of low-dose radiotherapy and immunotherapy resistance in tumors. The time point here: after trial treatment. Indicated treatment: LDRT plus nivolumab, ipilimumab, low-dose cyclophosphamide and aspirin (RACIN trial). The receptor's source is a male donor with prostate cancer. Sequenced material: PBMCs, taken after low-dose radiotherapy plus immunotherapy.

CDR3 residues: CASSIEEGTDTQYF. The CDR3 DNA reads TGTGCCAGTAGTATAGAAGAGGGCACAGATACGCAGTATTTT. The chain is built from TRBV19 and TRBJ2-3; D is undetermined. V lost 0 bases to trimming and J lost 1 base, with 5 bases between them. The CDR3 length is 14 residues. CDR1 and CDR2 (germline): LNHDA, SQIVND (reference sequence).